One sample yielded the 18 T cell receptor beta chains listed below, sequenced in a study of T cell responses to AZD1222 COVID-19 vaccine. Clones were sequenced by immunoSEQ multiplex PCR, and TCRdb holds only the in-frame ones, with some missing. Counted here are over 100,000 clones, 93% occurring once; the ten biggest clones make up 4% to 5.5%. The sample in question was peripheral blood, obtained on day 0 of AZD1222 vaccination. The receptors come from an adult in good health.

This chain uses TRBV2 with TRBJ2-1, with 8 bases that match TRBD2. J was trimmed by 10 bases and V by 8 bases; bases with no gene match: 13. Per the germline V gene, CDR1 is SNHLY and CDR2 is FYNNEI. This CDR3 is built from 14 residues. DNA for the CDR3: TGTGCCAGCCGTACTAGCGCGGGGGGTACAGAGCAGTTCTTC. Its protein is CASRTSAGGTEQFF.

The CDR3, as DNA: TGTGCCAGCAGTCGAGGACAGGGCGGCACAGATACGCAGTATTTT. Translated: CASSRGQGGTDTQYF. The rearrangement joins TRBV2 to TRBJ2-3, with 8 bases lining up with TRBD1. Germline loops: CDR1 SNHLY, CDR2 FYNNEI. The CDR3 has 15 residues. With 5 bases clipped from V and 1 base from J, the junction kept 5 bases outside the gene matches. Supplemented by reference TRBV2 and TRBJ2-3, the full variable domain reads EPEVTQTPSHQVTQMGQEVILRCVPISNHLYFYWYRQILGQKVEFLVSFYNNEISEKSEIFDDQFSVERPDGSNFTLKIRSTKLEDSAMYFCASSRGQGGTDTQYFGPGTRLTVL.

The chain couples TRBV9 to TRBJ2-1, with 7 bases aligning to TRBD2. The CDR3 contains 15 residues. Germline values: CDR1 SGDLS, CDR2 YYNGEE. Trimming took 3 bases from V and 0 from J; bases not matched to a gene: 3. CDR3 amino acids: CASSAGTTSYNEQFF. The CDR3 DNA follows: TGTGCCAGCAGCGCCGGGACTACCTCCTACAATGAGCAGTTCTTC.

The rearrangement joins TRBV3-1 (or the pseudogene TRBV3-2) to TRBJ1-4, with D unclear. Trimming took 0 bases from V and 5 from J, leaving 10 bases between them. CDR1 is LGHDT, CDR2 YNNKEL, per germline (reference sequence). The CDR3 runs to 15 residues. Here the CDR3 DNA reads TGTGCCAGCAGCCAAGATCGACGGGAAAATGAAAAACTGTTTTTT. It encodes CASSQDRRENEKLFF.

The V call is TRBV7-9, the J call TRBJ1-2, with D unclear. Germline CDR1 and CDR2: SEHNR and FQNEAQ (reference sequence). This CDR3 has 12 residues. V lost 5 bases to trimming and J lost 2 bases, with 6 bases between them. CDR3 DNA: TGTGCCAGCAGCCCTGAGAACTATGGCTACACCTTC. Encoded protein: CASSPENYGYTF.

The J gene is TRBJ2-1, the V gene TRBV19, with 8 bases lining up with TRBD2. This CDR3 is built from 16 residues. V gave up 4 bases and J gave up 0 bases; unmatched junction bases: 5. CDR1 and CDR2 from the germline V gene are LNHDA and SQIVND (reference sequence). The CDR3 reads CASSRTSTSSYNEQFF. The CDR3 coding sequence is TGTGCCAGTAGTAGGACTAGCACAAGCTCCTACAATGAGCAGTTCTTC. The whole variable domain, filled in from reference TRBV19 and TRBJ2-1, reads DGGITQSPKYLFRKEGQNVTLSCEQNLNHDAMYWYRQDPGQGLRLIYYSQIVNDFQKGDIAEGYSVSREKKESFPLTVTSAQKNPTAFYLCASSRTSTSSYNEQFFGPGTRLTVL.

The chain joins TRBV11-3 to TRBJ2-2; D not resolved. The CDR3 extends over 15 amino acids. Germline lookup yields CDR1 SGHNT and CDR2 YENEEA. V lost 1 base and J 0 bases, leaving 6 bases between the germline ends. In DNA, the CDR3 is TGTGCCAGCAGCTTAGTTCAATCGAACACCGGGGAGCTGTTTTTT. Translating it yields CASSLVQSNTGELFF.

This chain links TRBV7-9 with TRBJ2-7; tentatively, D is TRBD2 (6 bases). The V and J ends lost 3 bases and 1 base respectively, with 7 bases between them. Germline values: CDR1 SEHNR, CDR2 FQNEAQ (reference sequence). The CDR3 is made up of 13 amino acids. CDR3 coding DNA: TGTGCCAGCAGCTTGGGACTGTCCTACGAGCAGTACTTC. Residues: CASSLGLSYEQYF.

This clone was picked up a small number of times. V and J are TRBV7-9 and TRBJ1-5; D is ambiguous. CDR3 length: 15 amino acids. Germline assignment: CDR1 SEHNR and CDR2 FQNEAQ (reference sequence). The germline V and J ends were trimmed by 1 base and 7 bases, with 14 bases remaining between them. The CDR3 is CASSLGSLGFQPQHF. In DNA, the CDR3 is TGTGCCAGCAGCTTAGGATCGCTGGGATTCCAGCCCCAGCATTTT. Full variable domain (missing parts from reference TRBV7-9 and TRBJ1-5): DTGVSQNPRHKITKRGQNVTFRCDPISEHNRLYWYRQTLGQGPEFLTYFQNEAQLEKSRLLSDRFSAERPKGSFSTLEIQRTEQGDSAMYLCASSLGSLGFQPQHFGDGTRLSIL.

The gene calls are TRBV11-2 and TRBJ1-3; 9 bases are a match to TRBD1. J gave up 1 base and V 5 bases, and 9 bases lay outside the gene matches. This CDR3 spans 17 amino acids. Germline V CDR1 and CDR2: SGHAT, FQNNGV. The CDR3 DNA sequence: TGTGCCAGCAGCCTCTTTGGGACAGGGCCTTCTGGAAACACCATATATTTT. Amino acid sequence: CASSLFGTGPSGNTIYF.

The V gene is TRBV12-3 or TRBV12-4, the J gene TRBJ2-4; tentative D call: TRBD2 (5 bases). Trimming shortened V by 3 bases and J by 6 bases, and 9 bases separated the two germline ends. CDR3 length: 13 amino acids. As DNA, the CDR3 is TGTGCCAGCAGTTTTAGCGAGGGAAACATTCAGTACTTC. It yields the protein CASSFSEGNIQYF.

V gene TRBV15 combines with J gene TRBJ2-6, with D possibly called TRBD1 or TRBD2 (5 bases each). V was pared by 0 bases and J by 0 bases, with 12 bases between. This CDR3 region has 18 residues. Germline V gene data show CDR1 as LNHNV and CDR2 as YYDKDF (reference sequence). This CDR3 reads CATSRDLGRFSGANVLTF. CDR3 sequence (DNA): TGTGCCACCAGCAGAGATTTGGGACGGTTCTCTGGGGCCAACGTCCTGACTTTC.

This sequence joins TRBV5-1 and TRBJ2-3; 12 bases align to TRBD2. CDR3 length: 15 residues. Unmatched junction bases numbered 7, after V lost 6 bases and J lost 5 bases. Germline V gives CDR1 SGHRS, CDR2 YFSETQ. The CDR3 DNA reads as TGCGCCAGCATCCCGACTAGCGGGAGTGGAGATACGCAGTATTTT. Protein: CASIPTSGSGDTQYF.

The chain joins TRBV5-8 to TRBJ2-2; D may be TRBD2 (6 bases). The CDR3 loop spans 15 amino acids. Germline CDR1 is SGHTS and CDR2 is YDEGEE. Trimming pared 4 bases from V and 3 bases from J, leaving 13 bases between. CDR3 DNA sequence: TGTGCCAGCAGCAGGAGGGGAAGGGACACCGGGGAGCTGTTTTTT. Protein product: CASSRRGRDTGELFF.

J is TRBJ1-2 and V is TRBV6-2 or TRBV6-3; possible D gene TRBD1, 6 bases. CDR1 is MNHEY and CDR2 is SVGEGT in the germline V gene. The V end was cut by 6 bases, the J end by 5 bases, with 7 bases between. CDR3 length equals 11 residues. CDR3 in DNA: TGTGCCAGCAGCCAGGGGTATGGCTACACCTTC. Its protein product is CASSQGYGYTF.

The rearrangement uses TRBV6-5 and TRBJ2-7; D remains unclear. The CDR3 has 13 amino acids. Trimming cost V 6 bases and J 3 bases, with 12 bases left between them. CDR1 MNHEY and CDR2 SVGAGI come from the germline V gene. CDR3 loop: CASSLYGFYEQYF. For the CDR3, the DNA is TGTGCCAGCAGCCTATACGGTTTCTACGAGCAGTACTTC.

CDR3 nucleotide sequence: TGTGCCAGCTCACCAGTCGGGACACACATTTCCGAGCAGTACTTC. Translating gives CASSPVGTHISEQYF. This chain joins TRBV18 and TRBJ2-7; D is possibly TRBD1 (6 bases). Deletions cut 2 bases from V and 6 bases from J, with 17 bases between. The CDR3 has 15 amino acids. Germline CDR1 reads KGHSH; CDR2 reads LQKENI.

The chain carries TRBV29-1 and TRBJ1-5; D remains unclear. The germline CDR1 and CDR2 sequences are SQVTM and ANQGSEA. CDR3 length equals 13 residues. V shed 1 base and J shed 4 bases, with 8 bases lying between them. The CDR3 region is CSVEVGINQPQHF. CDR3 sequence (DNA): TGCAGCGTTGAAGTAGGGATTAATCAGCCCCAGCATTTT.